These 16 T cell receptor beta chains were all obtained from the same sample, sequenced in a study of OX40 agonist ivuxolimab in advanced cancers. Sequencing used immunoSEQ multiplex PCR; TCRdb keeps in-frame clones, though not all of them. The table includes 15,000 to 20,000 clones, around 81% detected once. This specimen consisted of CD4+ or CD8+ T cells sorted from blood, obtained in a trial of the OX40 agonist ivuxolimab. These receptors all come from an adult with an advanced solid tumor such as melanoma, head and neck, liver or kidney cancer.

This clone was counted once. This chain links TRBV28 with TRBJ1-1; D gene unclear. V was cut by 3 bases and J by 3 bases, with 8 bases left in between. This CDR3 is 13 amino acids long. Per the germline V gene, CDR1 is MDHEN and CDR2 is SYDVKM. The CDR3 nucleotides read TGTGCCAGCAGTTTTCCGGGCCACACTGAAGCTTTCTTT. Protein product: CASSFPGHTEAFF.

The rearrangement links TRBV2 to TRBJ1-4; 7 nucleotides agree with TRBD1. This CDR3 has 15 amino acids. From germline, CDR1 is SNHLY and CDR2 FYNNEI. J lost 5 bases, V lost 5 bases, and 8 bases had no gene match. CDR3 protein: CASSQWGDSNEKLFF. DNA of the CDR3: TGTGCCAGCAGTCAATGGGGGGACAGCAATGAAAAACTGTTTTTT.

The chain employs TRBV7-6 and TRBJ2-7, with 7 bases that match TRBD1. The CDR3 is made up of 13 amino acids. Trimming removed 6 bases from V and 3 bases from J; junction bases left unmatched: 5. Per the germline V gene, CDR1 is SGHVS and CDR2 is FNYEAQ. CDR3 protein: CASRPDRDYEQYF. DNA for the CDR3: TGTGCCAGCAGGCCCGACAGGGACTACGAGCAGTACTTC.

The V call is TRBV7-3, the J call TRBJ2-5; D gene unclear. Trimming cost V 3 bases and J 5 bases, with 10 bases left between them. CDR3 length: 13 amino acids. The V gene's germline CDR1 is SGHTA and CDR2 FQGTGA. CDR3 nucleotide sequence: TGTGCCAGCAGCTTGAGACCCGGGGAGACCCAGTACTTC. Its protein is CASSLRPGETQYF.

The chain combines TRBV5-5 with TRBJ1-2; possibly TRBD1 for D (6 bases). Germline V gives CDR1 SGHKS, CDR2 YYEKEE (reference sequence). Trimming shortened V by 2 bases and J by 7 bases, and 21 bases separated the two germline ends. The CDR3 contains 16 residues. The CDR3 nucleotides are TGTGCCAGCAGCTTAGACGAAAGGGGGGGCGAGGTTGGCTACACCTTC. This encodes CASSLDERGGEVGYTF.

This clone has more than one count but fewer than ten. The chain joins TRBV6-4 to TRBJ2-1, with TRBD1 matching 8 bases. Germline V gene data show CDR1 as MRHNA and CDR2 as SNTAGT. This CDR3 spans 16 amino acids. V was pared by 6 bases and J by 0 bases, with 7 bases of the junction left unmatched. CDR3 in amino acids: CASSAGGLSSYNEQFF. The CDR3 nucleotides are TGTGCCAGCAGCGCAGGGGGCCTAAGCTCCTACAATGAGCAGTTCTTC.

This clone was seen a handful of times. This chain joins TRBV28 and TRBJ2-7; 7 bases match TRBD2. The V gene's germline CDR1 is MDHEN and CDR2 SYDVKM. V gave up 3 bases and J gave up 1 base; unmatched junction bases: 6. The CDR3 has 15 residues. The CDR3 DNA reads TGTGCCAGCAGTTTTACGGGAGGCCAATCCTACGAGCAGTACTTC. Protein sequence: CASSFTGGQSYEQYF.

The J gene is TRBJ2-2, the V gene TRBV11-2, with TRBD2 matching over 8 bases. The CDR3 is 15 amino acids. J lost 5 bases, V lost 1 base, and 3 bases had no gene match. Germline lookup yields CDR1 SGHAT and CDR2 FQNNGV. The CDR3 protein is CASSLVQRETGELFF. The CDR3 coding sequence is TGTGCCAGCAGCTTAGTTCAGCGGGAGACCGGGGAGCTGTTTTTT.

The genes are TRBV7-9 and TRBJ2-7, with 9 positions matching TRBD2. Germline trimming cut 5 bases from V and 2 bases from J; bases unmatched to any gene: 7. The CDR3 consists of 15 residues. CDR1 and CDR2 (germline): SEHNR, FQNEAQ (reference sequence). Here the CDR3 reads CASSQGTSQAYEQYF. The CDR3 coding sequence is TGTGCCAGCAGCCAAGGGACTAGCCAAGCCTACGAGCAGTACTTC.

The rearrangement joins TRBV30 to TRBJ2-5; no clear D. The V and J ends lost 1 base and 5 bases respectively, with 14 bases between them. This CDR3 contains 14 residues. Per the germline V gene, CDR1 is GTSNPN and CDR2 is SVGIG (reference sequence). CDR3 residues: CAWSAYPQLETQYF. The CDR3 DNA sequence: TGTGCCTGGAGTGCCTACCCCCAACTGGAGACCCAGTACTTC.

The V and J genes are TRBV27 and TRBJ2-3; no firm D call. The CDR3 covers 15 residues. Germline assignment: CDR1 MNHEY and CDR2 SMNVEV (reference sequence). V was shortened by 5 bases and J by 2 bases, with 14 bases between the two germline ends. This CDR3 is CASSLSSWVTDTQYF. The CDR3 bases are TGTGCCAGCAGTCTAAGCTCTTGGGTCACAGATACGCAGTATTTT.

This sequence joins TRBV9 and TRBJ2-1; possibly TRBD2 for D (6 bases). The CDR3 is 17 amino acids. Germline V gives CDR1 SGDLS, CDR2 YYNGEE. Trimming took 3 bases from V and 0 from J, leaving 16 bases between them. This CDR3 reads CASSDPRFGSSYNEQFF. Here the CDR3 DNA reads TGTGCCAGCAGCGACCCCAGGTTCGGGAGCTCCTACAATGAGCAGTTCTTC.

This sequence joins TRBV27 and TRBJ2-7, with D possibly being TRBD2 (5 bases). The CDR3 extends over 14 amino acids. CDR1 and CDR2 from the germline V gene are MNHEY and SMNVEV (reference sequence). V gave up 4 bases and J gave up 3 bases, with 13 bases separating them. The CDR3 is CASSSYRGYYEQYF. The DNA for the CDR3 is TGTGCCAGCAGTTCATACAGAGGGTACTACGAGCAGTACTTC.

The V gene is TRBV6-1, the J gene TRBJ2-2, with a weak D call TRBD2 (6 bases). Between the trimmed V and J ends, which lost 7 bases and 5 bases, there was a span of 14 bases. The CDR3 runs 14 residues. CDR1 and CDR2 from the germline V gene are MNHNS and SASEGT. The CDR3 DNA reads as TGTGCCAGCATTCCGGGAGTAGGGACCGGGGAGCTGTTTTTT. It specifies CASIPGVGTGELFF.

The chain carries TRBV29-1 and TRBJ1-2; 8 bases line up with TRBD1. This CDR3 has 16 amino acids. V lost 3 bases to trimming and J lost 2 bases; unmatched junction nucleotides: 11. CDR1 is SQVTM and CDR2 is ANQGSEA in the germline V gene. DNA for the CDR3: TGCAGCGTTGAGGACCATTTTGGGACAGGAAACTATGGCTACACCTTC. It translates to CSVEDHFGTGNYGYTF.

This chain uses TRBV4-2 with TRBJ1-5, with D possibly TRBD1 on 5 matching bases. This CDR3 has 17 residues. Per the germline V gene, CDR1 is LGHNA and CDR2 is YNFKEQ. V lost 1 base and J 0 bases, leaving 13 bases between the germline ends. CDR3 sequence: CASSQVPGRYSNQPQHF. The CDR3 DNA sequence: TGTGCCAGCAGCCAAGTCCCAGGGAGATATAGCAATCAGCCCCAGCATTTT.